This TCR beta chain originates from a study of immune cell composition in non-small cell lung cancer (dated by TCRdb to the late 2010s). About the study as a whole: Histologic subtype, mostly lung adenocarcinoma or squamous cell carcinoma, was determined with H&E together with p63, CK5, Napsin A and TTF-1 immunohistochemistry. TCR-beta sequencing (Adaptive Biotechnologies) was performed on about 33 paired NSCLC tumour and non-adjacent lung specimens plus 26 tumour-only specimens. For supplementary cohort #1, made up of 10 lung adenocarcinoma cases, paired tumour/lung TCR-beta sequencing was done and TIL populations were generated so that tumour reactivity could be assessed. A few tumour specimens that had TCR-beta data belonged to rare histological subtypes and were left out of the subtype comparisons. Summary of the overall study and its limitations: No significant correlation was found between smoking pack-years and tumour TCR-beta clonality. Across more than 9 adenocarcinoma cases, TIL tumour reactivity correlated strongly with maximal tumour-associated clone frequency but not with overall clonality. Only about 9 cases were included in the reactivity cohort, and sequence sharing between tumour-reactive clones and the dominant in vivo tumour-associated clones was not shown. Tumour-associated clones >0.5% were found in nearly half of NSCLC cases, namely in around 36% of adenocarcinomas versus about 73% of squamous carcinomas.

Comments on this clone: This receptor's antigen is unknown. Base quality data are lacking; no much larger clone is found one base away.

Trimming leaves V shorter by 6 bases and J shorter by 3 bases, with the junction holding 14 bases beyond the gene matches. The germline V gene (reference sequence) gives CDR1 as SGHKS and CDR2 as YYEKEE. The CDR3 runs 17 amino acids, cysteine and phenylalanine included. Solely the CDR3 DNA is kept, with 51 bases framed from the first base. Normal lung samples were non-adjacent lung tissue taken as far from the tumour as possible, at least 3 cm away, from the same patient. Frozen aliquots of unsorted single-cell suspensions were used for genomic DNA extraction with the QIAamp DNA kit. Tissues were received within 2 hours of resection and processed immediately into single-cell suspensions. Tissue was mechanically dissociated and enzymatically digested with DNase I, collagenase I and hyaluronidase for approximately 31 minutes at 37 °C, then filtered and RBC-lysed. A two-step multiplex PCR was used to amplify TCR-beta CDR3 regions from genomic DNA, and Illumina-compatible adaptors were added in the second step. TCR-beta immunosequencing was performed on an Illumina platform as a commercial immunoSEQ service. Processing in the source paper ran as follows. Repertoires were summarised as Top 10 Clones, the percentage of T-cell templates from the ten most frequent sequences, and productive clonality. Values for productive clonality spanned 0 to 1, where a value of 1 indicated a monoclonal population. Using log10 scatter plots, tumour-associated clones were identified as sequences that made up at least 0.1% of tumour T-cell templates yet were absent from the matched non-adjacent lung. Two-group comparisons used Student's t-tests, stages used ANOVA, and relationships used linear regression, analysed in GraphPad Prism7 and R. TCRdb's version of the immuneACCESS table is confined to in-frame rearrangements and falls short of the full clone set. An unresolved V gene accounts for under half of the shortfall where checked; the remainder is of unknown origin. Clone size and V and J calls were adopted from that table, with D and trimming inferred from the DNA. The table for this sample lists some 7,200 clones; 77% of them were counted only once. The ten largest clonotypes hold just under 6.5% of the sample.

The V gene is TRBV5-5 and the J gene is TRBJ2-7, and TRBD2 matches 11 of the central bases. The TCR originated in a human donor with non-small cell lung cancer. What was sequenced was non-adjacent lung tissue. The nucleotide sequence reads TGTGCCAGCACCGGGGGGACGGGGACTAGCGGAATCTACGAGCAGTACTTC. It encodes CASTGGTGTSGIYEQYF. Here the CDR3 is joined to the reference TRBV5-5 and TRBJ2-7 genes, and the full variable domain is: DAGVTQSPTHLIKTRGQQVTLRCSPISGHKSVSWYQQVLGQGPQFIFQYYEKEERGRGNFPDRFSARQFPNYSSELNVNALLLGDSALYLCASTGGTGTSGIYEQYFGPGTRLTVT.